These 20 T cell receptor beta chains were sequenced from one sample in a study of blood T cell repertoires in COVID-19. Libraries were prepared by immunoSEQ multiplex PCR; TCRdb keeps only in-frame clonotypes and omits some of them. The sample includes 9,500 to 15,000 clones, around 83% seen only once; the top ten take more than 5.5%. The specimen sequenced was peripheral blood. The source is a human donor in a cohort sampled during active COVID-19.

The CDR3 sequence: CASSRDRGNYGYTF. The CDR3 region has the DNA TGTGCCAGCTCAAGAGACAGGGGCAACTATGGCTACACCTTC. This sequence joins TRBV18 and TRBJ1-2; 8 nucleotides agree with TRBD1. CDR3 size: 14 residues. Germline CDR1 is KGHSH and CDR2 is LQKENI. The junction had 4 bases not matched to a gene; V was cut back by 5 bases and J by 2 bases.

The genes are TRBV2 and TRBJ1-1, with a possible D match to TRBD1 (5 bases). This CDR3 contains 15 residues. Trimming took off 0 bases at V and 8 bases at J, with 16 bases between the two ends. The V gene's germline CDR1 is SNHLY and CDR2 FYNNEI. The CDR3, as DNA: TGTGCCAGCAGTGAAGCAGGGGAGGTTGGCGTGGAAGCTTTCTTT. It translates to CASSEAGEVGVEAFF.

The chain is built from TRBV21-1 and TRBJ1-1; the DNA was not used to check the table's D call, TRBD1. TRBV21-1 is given as a pseudogene. The CDR3 is 18 residues long. DNA for the CDR3: TGTGCCAGCAGCTGTTTACGACAGGGAAAAAGGGTGGGTACTGAAGCTTTCTTT. Encoded protein: CASSCLRQGKRVGTEAFF.

This rearrangement joins TRBV11-2 to TRBJ1-2, with 8 positions matching TRBD1. Germline V gene lookup returns CDR1 SGHAT and CDR2 FQNNGV. V shed 5 bases, J shed 0 bases, and the junction held 17 bases outside the gene matches. The CDR3 totals 19 residues. The chain's CDR3 is CASSPPAGQGFRTNYGYTF. CDR3 DNA sequence: TGTGCCAGCAGCCCCCCGGCTGGACAGGGATTCCGCACTAACTATGGCTACACCTTC.

The chain combines TRBV11-2 with TRBJ1-3, with D tentatively TRBD1 (5 bases). The germline V gene has CDR1 SGHAT and CDR2 FQNNGV. CDR3 length equals 17 residues. V lost 2 bases, J lost 0 bases, and 14 bases lay in between. Written as DNA, the CDR3 is TGTGCCAGCAGCTTAACCTCCGGGGGTACCTCTGGAAACACCATATATTTT. Translation gives CASSLTSGGTSGNTIYF.

V and J are TRBV19 and TRBJ2-7; a weak D match, TRBD1 (5 bases). V lost 5 bases to trimming and J lost 2 bases, with 13 bases between them. CDR1 LNHDA and CDR2 SQIVND come from the germline V gene (reference sequence). CDR3 length: 14 amino acids. CDR3 coding DNA: TGTGCCAGTAGTTCGGTCGACAGCACCTACGAGCAGTACTTC. Translated: CASSSVDSTYEQYF.

The chain uses TRBV6-2 or TRBV6-3 and TRBJ1-3, with 9 bases identical to TRBD1. Trimming removed 8 bases from V and 7 bases from J; junction bases left unmatched: 33. CDR1 is MNHEY and CDR2 is SVGEGT in the germline V gene. The CDR3 spans 22 residues. CDR3 residues: CASCLPTGGITTMSGLENTIYF. The CDR3 region has the DNA TGTGCCAGCTGCCTACCGACAGGGGGGATCACGACTATGAGCGGGTTGGAGAACACCATATATTTT.

V usage is TRBV6-6 and J usage is TRBJ2-7; 9 bases map to TRBD1. The CDR3 loop spans 13 amino acids. CDR1 MNHNY and CDR2 SVGAGI come from the germline V gene (reference sequence). The V segment lost 8 bases and the J segment 6 bases; nucleotides outside the gene matches: 8. The CDR3: CASHLQDRGEQYF. DNA of the CDR3: TGTGCCAGCCACTTACAGGACAGGGGCGAGCAGTACTTC.

The chain employs TRBV5-1 and TRBJ2-3; 9 bases are shared with TRBD2. Germline assignment: CDR1 SGHRS and CDR2 YFSETQ. Trimming removed 0 bases from V and 5 bases from J; junction bases left unmatched: 7. The CDR3 loop spans 16 amino acids. CDR3 DNA sequence: TGCGCCAGCAGCTTGGATGGCGGGGGGGCCGGAGATACGCAGTATTTT. Encoded protein: CASSLDGGGAGDTQYF.

The chain links TRBV5-6 to TRBJ2-1, with TRBD2 matching over 9 bases. V gave up 4 bases and J gave up 9 bases; unmatched junction bases: 2. Germline assignment: CDR1 SGHDT and CDR2 YYEEEE. The CDR3 totals 12 residues. CDR3 region: CASSPRGGEQFF. The CDR3, as DNA: TGTGCCAGCAGCCCGCGGGGGGGTGAGCAGTTCTTC. Complete variable domain (other parts from reference TRBV5-6 and TRBJ2-1): DAGVTQSPTHLIKTRGQQVTLRCSPKSGHDTVSWYQQALGQGPQFIFQYYEEEERQRGNFPDRFSGHQFPNYSSELNVNALLLGDSALYLCASSPRGGEQFFGPGTRLTVL.

The genes are TRBV5-1 and TRBJ1-1; D is perhaps TRBD1 (6 bases). CDR3 length: 14 residues. Germline V lookup: CDR1 SGHRS, CDR2 YFSETQ. Deletions cut 4 bases from V and 4 bases from J, with 14 bases between. The CDR3 coding sequence is TGCGCCAGCAGCCTCCCAGGGGTGGGCACTGAAGCTTTCTTT. It encodes CASSLPGVGTEAFF.

The chain is built from TRBV18 and TRBJ2-7, with D tentatively TRBD1 (6 bases). V lost 3 bases and J lost 2, with 14 bases in between. Germline loops: CDR1 KGHSH, CDR2 LQKENI. The CDR3 has 15 amino acids. For the CDR3, the DNA is TGTGCCAGCTCACCCCCAACAGGGAACACCTACGAGCAGTACTTC. Protein product: CASSPPTGNTYEQYF.

This clone was recorded only once. The chain combines TRBV5-1 with TRBJ2-5, with D possibly TRBD1 on 6 matching bases. This CDR3 is built from 15 residues. CDR1 SGHRS and CDR2 YFSETQ come from the germline V gene. The germline V and J ends were trimmed by 1 base and 3 bases, with 13 bases remaining between them. The CDR3 here is CASSLKGVQEETQYF. The CDR3 nucleotides are TGCGCCAGCAGCTTGAAGGGGGTTCAGGAAGAGACCCAGTACTTC.

The V call is TRBV5-1, the J call TRBJ1-2; D is unresolved. The CDR3 consists of 14 residues. V lost 6 bases to trimming and J lost 3 bases, with 15 bases between them. Germline lookup yields CDR1 SGHRS and CDR2 YFSETQ. The CDR3, as DNA: TGCGCCAGCAACCCGGGGAGACTACACTATGGCTACACCTTC. It is translated as CASNPGRLHYGYTF.

The chain carries TRBV7-2 and TRBJ1-6; weak D call: TRBD1 (6 bases). The CDR3 is 16 amino acids. The germline V gene encodes CDR1 SGHTA and CDR2 FQGNSA. V was pared by 1 base and J by 7 bases, with 14 bases between. CDR3 coding DNA: TGTGCCAGCAGCTTAGTAAGGACAGCTACAAATTCACCCCTCCACTTT. Translating it yields CASSLVRTATNSPLHF. Full variable domain (missing parts from reference TRBV7-2 and TRBJ1-6): GAGVSQSPSNKVTEKGKDVELRCDPISGHTALYWYRQSLGQGLEFLIYFQGNSAPDKSGLPSDRFSAERTGGSVSTLTIQRTQQEDSAVYLCASSLVRTATNSPLHFGNGTRLTVT.

This chain uses TRBV18 with TRBJ1-5, with D maybe TRBD1 (6 bases). Germline CDR1 is KGHSH and CDR2 is LQKENI. The length of the CDR3 is 13 residues. Trimming took off 5 bases at V and 4 bases at J, with 9 bases between the two ends. CDR3: CASSAGANQPQHF. CDR3 coding DNA: TGTGCCAGCTCAGCAGGGGCAAATCAGCCCCAGCATTTT.

This chain connects TRBV3-1 (or the pseudogene TRBV3-2) to TRBJ2-1; 11 nucleotides agree with TRBD2. The CDR3 totals 16 residues. Germline values: CDR1 LGHDT, CDR2 YNNKEL (reference sequence). J lost 4 bases, V lost 0 bases, and 2 bases had no gene match. CDR3 protein: CASSQDASGGYNEQFF. In DNA, the CDR3 is TGTGCCAGCAGCCAAGATGCTAGCGGGGGGTACAATGAGCAGTTCTTC.

This chain links TRBV10-3 with TRBJ2-2, with TRBD2 identical over 8 bases. The CDR3 length is 15 residues. With V trimmed by 3 bases and J by 7 bases, 7 bases remained unmatched. Germline-derived CDR1 and CDR2 are ENHRY and SYGVKD. CDR3 nucleotide sequence: TGTGCCATCAGTGATCCGACTAGCGCCATCGGGGAGCTGTTTTTT. Translation gives CAISDPTSAIGELFF.

CDR3 DNA: TGTGCCAGCAGCTTAGGACAGGGGGCCTACAATGAGCAGTTCTTC. It translates to CASSLGQGAYNEQFF. The chain carries TRBV7-6 and TRBJ2-1, with TRBD1 identical over 9 bases. Unmatched junction bases numbered 0, after V lost 1 base and J lost 2 bases. Germline V gene sequence: CDR1 SGHVS, CDR2 FNYEAQ. This CDR3 has 15 residues.

The chain employs TRBV19 and TRBJ2-3; a weak D match, TRBD2 (6 bases). Germline CDR1 LNHDA, CDR2 SQIVND (reference sequence). The CDR3 loop spans 18 amino acids. The V and J ends lost 5 bases and 2 bases respectively, with 23 bases between them. CDR3 bases: TGTGCCAGTAGTCCATGGACCGGGACTCATAAGCTCACAGATACGCAGTATTTT. This translates into CASSPWTGTHKLTDTQYF.